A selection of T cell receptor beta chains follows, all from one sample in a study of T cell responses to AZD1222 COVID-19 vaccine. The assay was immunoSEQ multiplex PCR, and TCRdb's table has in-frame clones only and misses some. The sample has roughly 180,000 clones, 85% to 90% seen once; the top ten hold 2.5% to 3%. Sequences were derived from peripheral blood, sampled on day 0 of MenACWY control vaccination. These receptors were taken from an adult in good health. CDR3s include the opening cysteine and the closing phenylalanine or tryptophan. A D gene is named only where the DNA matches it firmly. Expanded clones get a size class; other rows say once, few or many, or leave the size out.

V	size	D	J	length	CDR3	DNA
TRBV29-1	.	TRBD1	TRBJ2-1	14	CSVGGTGNYNEQFF	TGCAGCGTTGGAGGGACAGGGAATTACAATGAGCAGTTCTTC
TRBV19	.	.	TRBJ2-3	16	CASSIGGGMSTDTQYF	TGTGCCAGTAGTATCGGTGGAGGGATGAGCACAGATACGCAGTATTTT
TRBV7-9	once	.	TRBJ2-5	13	CASRTEGQETQYF	TGTGCCAGCAGAACTGAGGGACAAGAGACCCAGTACTTC
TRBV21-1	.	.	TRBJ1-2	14	CASRVPGQGRGYTF	TGTGCCAGCAGAGTCCCGGGACAGGGTCGAGGCTACACCTTC
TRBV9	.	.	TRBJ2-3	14	CASTQRASTDTQYF	TGTGCCTCAACGCAGCGGGCAAGCACAGATACGCAGTATTTT
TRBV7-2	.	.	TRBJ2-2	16	CASSLAAGMLPGELFF	TGTGCCAGCAGCTTAGCGGCGGGAATGTTACCCGGGGAGCTGTTTTTT
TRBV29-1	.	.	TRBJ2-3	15	CSSLGPGKGTDTQYF	TGCAGCTCCTTAGGACCAGGGAAAGGTACAGATACGCAGTATTTT
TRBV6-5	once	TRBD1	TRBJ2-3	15	CASSYLGQITDTQYF	TGTGCCAGCAGTTACTTGGGACAGATAACAGATACGCAGTATTTT
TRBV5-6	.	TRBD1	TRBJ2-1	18	CASSLVLGGRTGINEQFF	TGTGCCAGCAGCTTGGTTTTAGGGGGGAGGACAGGGATCAATGAGCAGTTCTTC
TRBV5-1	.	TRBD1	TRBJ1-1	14	CASSPQGANTEAFF	TGCGCCAGCAGCCCACAGGGGGCGAACACTGAAGCTTTCTTT
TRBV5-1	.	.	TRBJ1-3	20	CASSFYGTNGDRGSGNTIYF	TGCGCCAGCAGCTTCTATGGGACAAACGGCGACCGTGGCTCTGGAAACACCATATATTTT
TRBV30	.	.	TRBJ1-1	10	CAWRRTEAFF	TGTGCCTGGAGACGCACTGAAGCTTTCTTT